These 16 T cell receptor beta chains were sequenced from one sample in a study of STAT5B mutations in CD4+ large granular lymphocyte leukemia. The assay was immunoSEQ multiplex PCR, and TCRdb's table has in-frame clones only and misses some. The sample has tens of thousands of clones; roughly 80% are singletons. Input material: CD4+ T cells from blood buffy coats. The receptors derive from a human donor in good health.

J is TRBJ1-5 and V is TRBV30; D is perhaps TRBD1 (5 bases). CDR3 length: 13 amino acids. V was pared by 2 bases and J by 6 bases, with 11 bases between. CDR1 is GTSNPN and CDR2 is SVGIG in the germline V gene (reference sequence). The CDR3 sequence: CAWSLQGGQPQHF. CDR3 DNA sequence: TGTGCCTGGAGTTTGCAGGGTGGTCAGCCCCAGCATTTT.

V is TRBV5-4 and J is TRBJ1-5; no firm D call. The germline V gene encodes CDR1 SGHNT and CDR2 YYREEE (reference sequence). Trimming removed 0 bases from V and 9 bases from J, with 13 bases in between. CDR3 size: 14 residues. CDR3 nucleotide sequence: TGTGCCAGCAGCTTGGTAAGGGCCTCCTGGCCCCAGCATTTT. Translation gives CASSLVRASWPQHF.

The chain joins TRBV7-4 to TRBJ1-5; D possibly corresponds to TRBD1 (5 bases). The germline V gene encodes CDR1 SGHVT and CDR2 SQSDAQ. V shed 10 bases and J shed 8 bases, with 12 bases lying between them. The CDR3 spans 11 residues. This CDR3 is CANDLGEPQHF. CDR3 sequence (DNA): TGTGCCAACGACCTGGGGGAGCCCCAGCATTTT. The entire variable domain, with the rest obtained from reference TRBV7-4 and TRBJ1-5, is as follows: GAGVSQSPRYKVAKRGRDVALRCDSISGHVTLYWYRQTLGQGSEVLTYSQSDAQRDKSGRPSGRFSAERPERSVSTLKIQRTEQGDSAVYLCANDLGEPQHFGDGTRLSIL.

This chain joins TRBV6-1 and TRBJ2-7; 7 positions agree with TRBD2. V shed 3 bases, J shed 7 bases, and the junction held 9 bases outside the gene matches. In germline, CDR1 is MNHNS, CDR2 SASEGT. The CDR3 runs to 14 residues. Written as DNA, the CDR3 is TGTGCCAGCAGTGAGAGGAGTAGGGGAGGGGAGCAGTACTTC. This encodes CASSERSRGGEQYF.

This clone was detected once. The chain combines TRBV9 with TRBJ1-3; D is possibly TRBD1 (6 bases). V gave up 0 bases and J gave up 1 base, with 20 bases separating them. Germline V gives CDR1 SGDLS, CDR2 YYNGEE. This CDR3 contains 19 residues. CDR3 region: CASSVGGRAGRSSGNTIYF. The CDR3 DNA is TGTGCCAGCAGCGTAGGGGGGCGGGCAGGGAGGTCTTCTGGAAACACCATATATTTT.

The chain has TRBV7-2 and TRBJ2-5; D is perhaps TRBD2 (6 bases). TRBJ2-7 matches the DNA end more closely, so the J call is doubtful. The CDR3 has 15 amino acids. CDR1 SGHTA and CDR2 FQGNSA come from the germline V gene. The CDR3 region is CASSVIPGTSVEQYF. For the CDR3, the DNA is TGTGCCAGCAGCGTAATTCCCGGGACTTCCGTCGAGCAGTACTTC.

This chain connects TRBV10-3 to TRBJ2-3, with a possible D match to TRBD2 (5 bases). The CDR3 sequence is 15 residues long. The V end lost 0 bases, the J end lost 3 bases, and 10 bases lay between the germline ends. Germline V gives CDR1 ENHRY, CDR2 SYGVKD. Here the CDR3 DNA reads TGTGCCATCAGTGAGTCGGTGGGAGCGACAGATACGCAGTATTTT. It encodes CAISESVGATDTQYF.

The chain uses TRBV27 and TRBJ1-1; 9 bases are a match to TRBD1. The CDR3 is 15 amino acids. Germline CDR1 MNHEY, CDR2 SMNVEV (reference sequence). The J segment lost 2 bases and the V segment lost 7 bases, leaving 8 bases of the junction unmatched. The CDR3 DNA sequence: TGTGCCAGCAACAAAAGAACAGGGGGCAACACTGAAGCTTTCTTT. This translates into CASNKRTGGNTEAFF.

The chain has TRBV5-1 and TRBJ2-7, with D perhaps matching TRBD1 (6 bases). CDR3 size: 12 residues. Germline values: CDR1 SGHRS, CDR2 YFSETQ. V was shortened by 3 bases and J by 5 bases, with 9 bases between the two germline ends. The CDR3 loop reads CASSSRGDEQYF. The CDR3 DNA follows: TGCGCCAGCAGCTCCAGGGGCGACGAGCAGTACTTC. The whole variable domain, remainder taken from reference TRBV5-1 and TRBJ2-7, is KAGVTQTPRYLIKTRGQQVTLSCSPISGHRSVSWYQQTPGQGLQFLFEYFSETQRNKGNFPGRFSGRQFSNSRSEMNVSTLELGDSALYLCASSSRGDEQYFGPGTRLTVT.

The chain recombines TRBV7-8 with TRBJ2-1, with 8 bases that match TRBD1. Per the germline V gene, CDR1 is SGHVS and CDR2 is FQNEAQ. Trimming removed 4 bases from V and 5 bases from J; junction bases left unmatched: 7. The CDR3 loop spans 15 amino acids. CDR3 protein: CASSSGQVHDNEQFF. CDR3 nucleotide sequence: TGTGCCAGCAGCTCGGGACAGGTCCATGACAATGAGCAGTTCTTC.

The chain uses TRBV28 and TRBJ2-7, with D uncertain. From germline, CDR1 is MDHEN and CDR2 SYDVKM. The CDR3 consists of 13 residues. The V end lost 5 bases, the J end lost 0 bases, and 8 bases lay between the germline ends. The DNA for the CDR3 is TGTGCCAGCAGTCGTGTACTCTCCTACGAGCAGTACTTC. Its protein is CASSRVLSYEQYF. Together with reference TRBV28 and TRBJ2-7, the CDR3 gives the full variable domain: DVKVTQSSRYLVKRTGEKVFLECVQDMDHENMFWYRQDPGLGLRLIYFSYDVKMKEKGDIPEGYSVSREKKERFSLILESASTNQTSMYLCASSRVLSYEQYFGPGTRLTVT.

CDR3 DNA: TGTGCCAGCAGCGTTGGTCTAGCGGGGGTTGGCGGGGAGCTGTTTTTT. Translated: CASSVGLAGVGGELFF. The chain recombines TRBV9 with TRBJ2-2; TRBD2 matches 10 bases. Germline assignment: CDR1 SGDLS and CDR2 YYNGEE. This CDR3 has 16 residues. V was pared by 2 bases and J by 7 bases, with 8 bases of the junction left unmatched.

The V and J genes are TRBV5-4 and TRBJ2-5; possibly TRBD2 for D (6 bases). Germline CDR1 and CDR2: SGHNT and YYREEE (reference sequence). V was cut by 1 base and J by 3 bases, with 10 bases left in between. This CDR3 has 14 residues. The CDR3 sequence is CASSLSLAEETQYF. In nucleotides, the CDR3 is TGTGCCAGCAGCTTGAGCTTAGCGGAAGAGACCCAGTACTTC.

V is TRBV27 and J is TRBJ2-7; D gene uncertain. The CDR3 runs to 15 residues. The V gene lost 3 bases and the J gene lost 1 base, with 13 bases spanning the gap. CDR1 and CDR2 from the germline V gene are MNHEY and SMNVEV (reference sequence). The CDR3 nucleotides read TGTGCCAGCAGTTTCGCGGCTGACTCTTCCTACGAGCAGTACTTC. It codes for CASSFAADSSYEQYF.

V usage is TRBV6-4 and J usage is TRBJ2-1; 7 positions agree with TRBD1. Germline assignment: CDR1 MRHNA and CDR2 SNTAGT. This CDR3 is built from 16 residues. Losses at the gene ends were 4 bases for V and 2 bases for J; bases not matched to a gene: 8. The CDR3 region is CASSVSGTETYNEQFF. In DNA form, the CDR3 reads TGTGCCAGCAGTGTCTCCGGGACAGAGACCTACAATGAGCAGTTCTTC.

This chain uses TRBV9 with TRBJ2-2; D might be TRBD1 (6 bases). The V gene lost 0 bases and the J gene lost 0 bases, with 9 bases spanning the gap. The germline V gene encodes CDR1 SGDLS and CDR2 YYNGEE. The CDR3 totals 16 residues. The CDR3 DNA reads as TGTGCCAGCAGCGTAGGATGGACAGCGAACACCGGGGAGCTGTTTTTT. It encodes CASSVGWTANTGELFF.